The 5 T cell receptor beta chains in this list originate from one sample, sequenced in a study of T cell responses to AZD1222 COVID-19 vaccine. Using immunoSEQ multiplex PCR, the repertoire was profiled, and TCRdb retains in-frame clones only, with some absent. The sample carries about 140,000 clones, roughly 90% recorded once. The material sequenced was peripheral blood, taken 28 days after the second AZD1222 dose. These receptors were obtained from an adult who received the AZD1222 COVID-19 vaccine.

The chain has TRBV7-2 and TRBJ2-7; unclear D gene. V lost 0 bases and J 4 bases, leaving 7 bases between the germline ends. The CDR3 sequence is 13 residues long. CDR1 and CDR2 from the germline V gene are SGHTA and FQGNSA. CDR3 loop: CASSLAQVYEQYF. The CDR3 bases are TGTGCCAGCAGCTTAGCGCAAGTATACGAGCAGTACTTC.

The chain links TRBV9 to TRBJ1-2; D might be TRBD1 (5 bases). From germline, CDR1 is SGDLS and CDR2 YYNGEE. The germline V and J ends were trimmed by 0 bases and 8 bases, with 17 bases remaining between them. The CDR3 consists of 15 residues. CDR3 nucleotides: TGTGCCAGCAGCGTAGCCCAGGGTGGGGCCAGAGGCTACACCTTC. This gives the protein CASSVAQGGARGYTF.

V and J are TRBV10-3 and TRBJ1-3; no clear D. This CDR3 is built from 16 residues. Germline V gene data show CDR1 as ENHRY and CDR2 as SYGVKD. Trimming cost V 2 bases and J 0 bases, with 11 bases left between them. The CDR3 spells CAISEVEWYSGNTIYF. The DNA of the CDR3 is TGTGCCATCAGTGAGGTGGAGTGGTACTCTGGAAACACCATATATTTT.

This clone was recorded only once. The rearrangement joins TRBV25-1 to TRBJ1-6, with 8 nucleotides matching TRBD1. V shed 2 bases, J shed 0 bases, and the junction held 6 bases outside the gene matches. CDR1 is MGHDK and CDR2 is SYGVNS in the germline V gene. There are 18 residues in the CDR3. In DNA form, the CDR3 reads TGTGCCAGCAGTGAAGACCGGGACAGGAGCTCCTATAATTCACCCCTCCACTTT. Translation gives CASSEDRDRSSYNSPLHF.

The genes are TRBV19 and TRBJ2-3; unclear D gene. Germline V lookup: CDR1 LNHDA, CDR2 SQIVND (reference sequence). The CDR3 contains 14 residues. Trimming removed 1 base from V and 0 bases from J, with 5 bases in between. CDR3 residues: CASSIVSSTDTQYF. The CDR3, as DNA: TGTGCCAGTAGTATAGTCTCTAGCACAGATACGCAGTATTTT.